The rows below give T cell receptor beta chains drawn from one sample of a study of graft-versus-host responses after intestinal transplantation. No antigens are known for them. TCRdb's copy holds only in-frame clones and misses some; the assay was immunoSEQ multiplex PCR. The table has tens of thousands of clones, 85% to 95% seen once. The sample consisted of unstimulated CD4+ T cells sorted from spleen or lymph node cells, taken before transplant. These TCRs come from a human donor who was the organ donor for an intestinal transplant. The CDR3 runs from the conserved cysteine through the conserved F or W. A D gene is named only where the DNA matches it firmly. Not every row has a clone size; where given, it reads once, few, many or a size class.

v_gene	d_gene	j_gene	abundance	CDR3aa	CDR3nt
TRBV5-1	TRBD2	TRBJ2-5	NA	CASSLGRLAVQETQYF	TGCGCCAGCAGCTTGGGCAGACTAGCGGTCCAAGAGACCCAGTACTTC
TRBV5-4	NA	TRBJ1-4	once	CASSVDGATNEKLFF	TGTGCCAGCAGCGTAGACGGGGCAACTAATGAAAAACTGTTTTTT
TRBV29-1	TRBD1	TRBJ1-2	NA	CSVGRDRGYGYTF	TGCAGCGTTGGCCGGGACAGGGGCTATGGCTACACCTTC
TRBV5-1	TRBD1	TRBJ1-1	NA	CASSLDRGTEAFF	TGCGCCAGCAGCTTGGACAGGGGGACTGAAGCTTTCTTT
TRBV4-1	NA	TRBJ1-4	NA	CASSQHRGHEKLFF	TGCGCCAGCAGCCAACATAGGGGACATGAAAAACTGTTTTTT
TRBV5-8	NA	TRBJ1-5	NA	CASRAPGLAQHF	TGTGCCAGCAGGGCTCCGGGCCTGGCCCAGCATTTT
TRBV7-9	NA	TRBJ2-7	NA	CASSSTVPYEQYF	TGTGCCAGCAGCTCCACAGTCCCCTACGAGCAGTACTTC
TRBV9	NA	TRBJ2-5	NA	CASSIRDGGAETQYF	TGTGCCAGCAGCATCAGGGATGGCGGAGCAGAGACCCAGTACTTC
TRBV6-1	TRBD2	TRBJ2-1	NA	CASSEALAGVGEQFF	TGTGCCAGCAGTGAAGCCTTAGCGGGGGTTGGGGAGCAGTTCTTC
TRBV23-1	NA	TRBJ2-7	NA	CASSLTEQYF	TGCGCCAGCAGTCTAACCGAGCAGTACTTC
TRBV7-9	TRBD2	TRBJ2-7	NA	CASSARTSGVYEQYF	TGTGCCAGCAGCGCCAGGACTAGCGGGGTCTACGAGCAGTACTTC
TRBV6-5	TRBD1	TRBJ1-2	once	CASSYPDRGGYTF	TGTGCCAGCAGTTACCCCGACAGGGGGGGCTACACCTTC
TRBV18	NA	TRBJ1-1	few	CASSRKIDGVMNTEAFF	TGTGCCAGCTCACGTAAGATCGACGGTGTGATGAACACTGAAGCTTTCTTT
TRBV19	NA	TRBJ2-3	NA	CASSIRGGTNTDTQYF	TGTGCCAGTAGTATTAGGGGGGGGACGAACACAGATACGCAGTATTTT
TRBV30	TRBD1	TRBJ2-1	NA	CAWRRQGSYNEQFF	TGTGCCTGGAGGAGACAGGGCTCCTACAATGAGCAGTTCTTC
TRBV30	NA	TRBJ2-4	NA	CAWSNRNIQYF	TGTGCCTGGAGTAACAGGAACATTCAGTACTTC
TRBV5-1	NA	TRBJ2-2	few	CASSLIGGTGELFF	TGCGCCAGCAGCTTGATCGGGGGCACCGGGGAGCTGTTTTTT
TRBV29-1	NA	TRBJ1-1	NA	CSVVGNLGGTEAFF	TGCAGCGTTGTAGGGAATCTGGGGGGAACTGAAGCTTTCTTT
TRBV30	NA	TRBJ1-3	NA	CAWNSGNTIYF	TGTGCCTGGAACTCTGGAAACACCATATATTTT
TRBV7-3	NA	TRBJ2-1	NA	CASSRTAGNEQFF	TGTGCCAGCAGCCGTACAGCTGGGAATGAGCAGTTCTTC
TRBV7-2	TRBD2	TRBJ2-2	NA	CASSFRTSGANTGELFF	TGTGCCAGCAGCTTCAGGACTAGCGGGGCCAACACCGGGGAGCTGTTTTTT
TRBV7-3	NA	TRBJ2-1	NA	CASSLFGSSITYNEQFF	TGTGCCAGCAGCTTATTCGGGTCTAGCATAACTTACAATGAGCAGTTCTTC
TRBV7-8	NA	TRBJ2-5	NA	CASSAAQTQYF	TGTGCCAGCAGCGCGGCGCAGACCCAGTACTTC
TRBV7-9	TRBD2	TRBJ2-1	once	CASSFRREALSYNEQFF	TGTGCCAGCAGCTTCCGGCGGGAGGCTCTCTCCTACAATGAGCAGTTCTTC
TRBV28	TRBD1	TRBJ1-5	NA	CASSLRQGSNQPQHF	TGTGCCAGCAGTTTAAGACAGGGAAGCAATCAGCCCCAGCATTTT
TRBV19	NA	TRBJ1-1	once	CASSPSFRVGTLF	TGTGCCAGTAGTCCCTCGTTCCGGGTGGGTACGCTCTTT
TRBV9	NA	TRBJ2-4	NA	CASSVGGSGTAKNIQYF	TGTGCCAGCAGCGTAGGTGGCTCCGGGACTGCCAAAAACATTCAGTACTTC
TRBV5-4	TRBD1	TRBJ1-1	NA	CASSRTGGRTSTEAFF	TGTGCCAGCAGCCGGACAGGGGGCAGGACTAGCACTGAAGCTTTCTTT
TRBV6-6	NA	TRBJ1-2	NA	CASSYSGRRGYTF	TGTGCCAGCAGTTACTCAGGGCGGCGTGGCTACACCTTC
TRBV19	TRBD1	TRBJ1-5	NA	CASSYRGRIEYAPGQPQHF	TGTGCCAGTAGTTACAGGGGGAGGATCGAGTATGCACCCGGTCAGCCCCAGCATTTT
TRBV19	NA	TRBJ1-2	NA	CASSGQNYGYTF	TGTGCCAGTAGTGGACAGAACTATGGCTACACCTTC
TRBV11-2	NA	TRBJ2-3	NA	CASSLRAPDTQYF	TGTGCCAGCAGCTTAAGAGCCCCAGATACGCAGTATTTT
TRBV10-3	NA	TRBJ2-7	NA	CATGTETYEQYF	TGTGCCACCGGGACCGAAACCTACGAGCAGTACTTC
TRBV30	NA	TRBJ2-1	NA	CAWSAGDREGEQFF	TGTGCCTGGAGCGCCGGAGACAGGGAGGGTGAGCAGTTCTTC
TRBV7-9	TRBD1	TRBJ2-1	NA	CASSPQGLEQFF	TGTGCCAGCAGCCCACAGGGGCTTGAGCAGTTCTTC
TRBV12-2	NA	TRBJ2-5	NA	CASRSHGGTSGVVGETQYF	TGTGCAAGTCGCTCCCATGGCGGGACTAGCGGGGTGGTGGGAGAGACCCAGTACTTC
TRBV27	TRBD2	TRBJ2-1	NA	CASSLRTSGGPSYNEQFF	TGTGCCAGCAGTTTGCGGACTAGCGGGGGGCCCTCCTACAATGAGCAGTTCTTC
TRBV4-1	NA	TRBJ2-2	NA	CASSTVGTLTGELFF	TGCGCCAGCAGCACAGTAGGGACTCTCACCGGGGAGCTGTTTTTT
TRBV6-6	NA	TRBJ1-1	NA	CASSYGQMNTEAFF	TGTGCCAGCAGTTACGGACAGATGAACACTGAAGCTTTCTTT
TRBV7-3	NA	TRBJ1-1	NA	CASSLEGGEVAEAFF	TGTGCCAGCAGCTTAGAGGGAGGGGAGGTAGCTGAAGCTTTCTTT
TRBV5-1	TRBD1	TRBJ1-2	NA	CASRLMDRGVVGYTF	TGCGCCAGCAGATTGATGGACAGGGGAGTTGTTGGCTACACCTTC
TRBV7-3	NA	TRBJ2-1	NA	CASSLIGRGGKSYNEQFF	TGTGCCAGCAGCTTAATCGGGCGTGGCGGTAAATCCTACAATGAGCAGTTCTTC
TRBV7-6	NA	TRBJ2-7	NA	CASSLARGEQYF	TGTGCCAGCAGCTTAGCAAGGGGCGAGCAGTACTTC
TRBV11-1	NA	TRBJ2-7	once	CASSPLGGSYEQYF	TGTGCCAGCAGCCCCCTAGGGGGCTCCTACGAGCAGTACTTC